This T cell receptor beta chain was identified in a study of shared clonotypes between healthy human individuals. Regarding the study as a whole: Sampling included only blood; tissue repertoires likely differ.

The germline CDR1 and CDR2 sequences are LNHDA and SQIVND (reference sequence). Deletions cut 6 bases from V and 6 bases from J, with 12 bases between. The length of the CDR3 is 12 residues. Remarks on this clone: Its target is not known. Additional DNA sequences in this sample encode the identical CDR3.

Assay: immunoSEQ multiplex PCR; the TCRdb copy retains only in-frame clones and omits some. This table holds around 1.5 million clones, nearly 99% found once. V gene TRBV19 combines with J gene TRBJ2-7; weak D call: TRBD2 (6 bases). The sample consisted of naive CD4+ T cells sorted from blood. As to subset: CD45RA+ positively selected. This sequence was found in a young man in good health. CDR3 sequence (DNA): TGTGCCAGTAGCCCGCGGGGAGGCGAGCAGTACTTC. Amino acids: CASSPRGGEQYF. Complete variable domain (other parts from reference TRBV19 and TRBJ2-7): DGGITQSPKYLFRKEGQNVTLSCEQNLNHDAMYWYRQDPGQGLRLIYYSQIVNDFQKGDIAEGYSVSREKKESFPLTVTSAQKNPTAFYLCASSPRGGEQYFGPGTRLTVT.